The rows below give T cell receptor beta chains drawn from one sample of a study of T cells after yellow fever vaccination. TCRdb re-derived calls from the 5' RACE reads in MiXCR, one entry per CDR3 protein. The sample holds some 63,000 distinct CDR3 sequences, 6.5% to 9% seen once. Specimen: CD8+ T cells sorted from PBMCs, collected 15 days after the yellow fever booster vaccination. These receptors originate from a man younger than 40 who received the YFV17D yellow fever vaccine. Both conserved end residues are part of each CDR3. The D gene is left open where the match is weak. Clone sizes are given selectively: once, few, many, or a class where the clone is expanded.

abundance	v_gene	j_gene	d_gene	CDR3aa	CDR3nt
many	TRBV3-1	TRBJ2-7	NA	CASSHGAGKEQYF	TGTGCCAGCAGCCACGGGGCCGGGAAGGAGCAGTACTTC
many	TRBV6-1	TRBJ2-2	NA	CASSEAVSTGELFF	TGTGCCAGCAGTGAAGCCGTCAGCACCGGGGAGCTGTTTTTT
NA	TRBV4-3	TRBJ2-7	TRBD2	CASSQDIGAGVMYEQYF	TGCGCCAGCAGCCAAGATATTGGGGCGGGAGTAATGTACGAGCAGTACTTC
many	TRBV29-1	TRBJ2-5	NA	CSVEAGYQETQYF	TGCAGCGTTGAAGCGGGGTACCAAGAGACCCAGTACTTC
few	TRBV4-3	TRBJ2-7	NA	CASSHLGLGDEQYF	TGCGCCAGCAGCCACCTGGGACTGGGGGACGAGCAGTACTTC
many	TRBV27	TRBJ2-1	NA	CASSPPSLLGQFF	TGTGCCAGCAGTCCCCCCAGTCTGCTTGGGCAGTTCTTC
few	TRBV4-3	TRBJ2-1	NA	CASSQVVADLNEQFF	TGCGCCAGCAGCCAAGTCGTTGCGGATCTCAATGAGCAGTTCTTC
few	TRBV3-1	TRBJ2-7	TRBD1	CASSQDGTGERNEQYF	TGTGCCAGCAGCCAAGACGGGACAGGGGAAAGGAACGAGCAGTACTTC
few	TRBV7-2	TRBJ1-5	TRBD1	CASSLVTGGRNQPQHF	TGTGCCAGCAGCTTGGTAACAGGGGGCCGCAATCAGCCCCAGCATTTT
NA	TRBV12-3/TRBV12-4	TRBJ1-2	TRBD1	CASSFGQDSYGYTF	TGTGCCAGCAGTTTCGGACAGGACTCATATGGCTACACCTTC
many	TRBV14	TRBJ2-7	NA	CASSHGVEQYF	TGTGCCAGCAGCCATGGGGTCGAGCAGTACTTC
many	TRBV28	TRBJ2-7	NA	CASSPRGLADYEQYF	TGTGCCAGCAGTCCCCGGGGACTTGCGGACTACGAGCAGTACTTC
many	TRBV9	TRBJ2-1	NA	CASGTTTYNEQFF	TGTGCCAGCGGGACCACCACTTACAATGAGCAGTTCTTC
many	TRBV5-5	TRBJ1-2	NA	CASSREIAGFYGYTF	TGTGCCAGCAGCAGGGAAATCGCTGGATTCTATGGCTACACCTTC
many	TRBV3-1	TRBJ2-1	TRBD2	CASSPRTSGSNEQFF	TGTGCCAGCAGCCCGAGGACTAGCGGGTCAAATGAGCAGTTCTTC
many	TRBV6-5	TRBJ1-2	TRBD1	CASTQGQNYGYTF	TGTGCCAGCACCCAGGGACAGAACTATGGCTACACCTTC
many	TRBV27	TRBJ2-1	TRBD2	CASSLGAGSYNEQFF	TGTGCCAGCAGTTTAGGAGCGGGGTCCTACAATGAGCAGTTCTTC
many	TRBV27	TRBJ2-1	TRBD2	CASSLGLEDYYNEQFF	TGTGCCAGCAGCCTGGGACTAGAGGACTACTACAATGAGCAGTTCTTC
once	TRBV3-1	TRBJ2-5	NA	CASSQGGGKSETQYF	TGTGCCAGCAGCCAAGGCGGCGGGAAGTCTGAGACCCAGTACTTC
many	TRBV12-3/TRBV12-4	TRBJ2-7	TRBD2	CASSTLAGVLQQYF	TGTGCCAGCAGTACTCTAGCGGGAGTGCTCCAGCAGTACTTC
many	TRBV4-1	TRBJ2-1	TRBD2	CASSQVSAGDEQFF	TGCGCCAGCAGCCAAGTTTCCGCGGGAGACGAGCAGTTCTTC
NA	TRBV6-1	TRBJ2-7	TRBD2	CASTWTSESSEQYF	TGTGCCAGCACCTGGACTAGCGAATCTTCCGAGCAGTACTTC
many	TRBV4-2	TRBJ2-7	NA	CASSQDGGYEQYF	TGTGCCAGCAGCCAAGATGGGGGGTACGAGCAGTACTTC
many	TRBV20-1	TRBJ2-2	TRBD2	CSAPGTRKPGELFF	TGCAGTGCGCCGGGGACTAGAAAACCCGGGGAGCTGTTTTTT
many	TRBV12-3/TRBV12-4	TRBJ1-2	NA	CASTDRGDGAGGYTF	TGTGCCAGCACCGACCGAGGGGACGGAGCAGGCGGCTACACCTTC
many	TRBV7-9	TRBJ1-3	NA	CASSPFGGGYF	TGTGCCAGCAGCCCGTTCGGCGGCGGATATTTT
many	TRBV9	TRBJ2-5	NA	CASSGALGLETQYF	TGTGCCAGCAGCGGGGCTTTGGGGTTGGAGACCCAGTACTTC
many	TRBV20-1	TRBJ1-2	TRBD1	CSARTPGQGDGYTF	TGCAGTGCTAGAACCCCGGGACAGGGGGATGGCTACACCTTC
many	TRBV5-1	TRBJ2-1	TRBD2	CASSYQGLAGEGYNEQFF	TGCGCCAGCAGCTATCAGGGACTAGCGGGAGAAGGGTACAATGAGCAGTTCTTC
many	TRBV4-3	TRBJ2-7	TRBD1	CASSQGVGGPYPSKYEQYF	TGCGCCAGCAGCCAAGGGGTAGGGGGCCCATATCCCTCAAAATACGAGCAGTACTTC
many	TRBV11-2	TRBJ2-2	NA	CASSLPIEGRTGELFF	TGTGCCAGCAGCTTACCCATTGAGGGCCGCACCGGGGAGCTGTTTTTT
many	TRBV10-1	TRBJ2-3	TRBD2	CASSDGRSTDTQYF	TGCGCCAGCAGTGACGGGAGGTCAACAGATACGCAGTATTTT
NA	TRBV20-1	TRBJ2-2	TRBD2	CSARDYSGRNANTGELFF	TGCAGTGCTAGAGATTACAGCGGGAGAAACGCGAACACCGGGGAGCTGTTTTTT
few	TRBV25-1	TRBJ2-5	TRBD2	CASSELAGGPRETQYF	TGTGCCAGCAGTGAACTAGCGGGAGGGCCGAGAGAGACCCAGTACTTC
many	TRBV20-1	TRBJ2-5	TRBD2	CSVPRGLQETQYF	TGCAGTGTTCCGCGGGGGTTACAAGAGACCCAGTACTTC
few	TRBV15	TRBJ2-1	NA	CATSGALSYNEQFF	TGTGCCACCAGCGGGGCGCTCTCCTACAATGAGCAGTTCTTC
many	TRBV6-2/TRBV6-3	TRBJ2-7	NA	CASSYSGSDRNEQYF	TGTGCCAGCAGTTACTCGGGTTCAGACCGTAACGAGCAGTACTTC
few	TRBV23-1	TRBJ2-1	NA	CASSQSRVHSYNEQFF	TGCGCCAGCAGTCAATCCAGGGTCCACTCCTACAATGAGCAGTTCTTC
many	TRBV19	TRBJ2-1	NA	CASRTGQINEQFF	TGTGCCAGTAGAACCGGACAGATCAATGAGCAGTTCTTC
many	TRBV29-1	TRBJ2-7	TRBD1	CSVTSPGQPFYEQYF	TGCAGCGTTACATCCCCGGGACAGCCTTTCTACGAGCAGTACTTC
many	TRBV11-2	TRBJ1-1	NA	CASSYGGAKTGAFF	TGTGCCAGCAGCTATGGGGGGGCTAAGACCGGGGCTTTCTTT
few	TRBV5-4	TRBJ2-1	NA	CASRGPGTPPSDEQFF	TGTGCCAGCAGGGGACCGGGGACTCCTCCCTCCGATGAGCAGTTCTTC
many	TRBV4-3	TRBJ1-1	NA	CASSQESDGNTEAFF	TGCGCCAGCAGCCAAGAGTCCGACGGAAACACTGAAGCTTTCTTT
many	TRBV20-1	TRBJ1-1	NA	CSARGQMRTEAFF	TGCAGTGCTAGAGGACAGATGAGGACTGAAGCTTTCTTT
many	TRBV19	TRBJ2-7	NA	CASSMSTGSYEQYF	TGTGCCAGTAGTATGTCGACGGGCTCCTACGAGCAGTACTTC
many	TRBV27	TRBJ1-1	NA	CASSSSSYGLDTEAFF	TGTGCCAGCAGTTCATCCAGTTATGGGCTCGACACTGAAGCTTTCTTT
many	TRBV5-8	TRBJ2-5	NA	CASSLDFSETQYF	TGTGCCAGCAGCTTGGATTTTTCAGAGACCCAGTACTTC
few	TRBV7-6	TRBJ2-5	TRBD2	CASSSPLAGAAQYF	TGTGCCAGCAGCTCGCCGCTAGCGGGAGCGGCCCAGTACTTC
many	TRBV20-1	TRBJ2-7	NA	CSARDLVTYEQYF	TGCAGTGCTAGAGATCTGGTAACCTACGAGCAGTACTTC
many	TRBV5-1	TRBJ1-5	TRBD1	CASSLGQGDQPQHF	TGCGCCAGCAGCTTGGGACAGGGGGATCAGCCCCAGCATTTT
many	TRBV4-3	TRBJ2-1	NA	CASSQEGDRNNEQFF	TGCGCCAGCAGCCAAGAAGGAGACAGAAACAATGAGCAGTTCTTC
many	TRBV7-2	TRBJ1-3	NA	CASSPRARVTSGNTIYF	TGTGCCAGCAGCCCTCGGGCGCGGGTAACCTCTGGAAACACCATATATTTT
many	TRBV5-1	TRBJ1-1	TRBD1	CASSWGTGVTEAFF	TGCGCCAGCAGCTGGGGAACAGGGGTCACTGAAGCTTTCTTT